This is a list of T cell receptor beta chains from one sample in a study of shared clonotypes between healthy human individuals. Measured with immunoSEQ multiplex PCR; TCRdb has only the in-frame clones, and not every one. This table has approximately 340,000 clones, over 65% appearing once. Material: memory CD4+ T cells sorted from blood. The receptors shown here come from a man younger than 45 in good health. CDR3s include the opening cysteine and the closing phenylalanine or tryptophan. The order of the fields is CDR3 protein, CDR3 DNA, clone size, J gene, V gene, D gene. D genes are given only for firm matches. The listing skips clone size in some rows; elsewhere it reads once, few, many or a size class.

CASSLGSGRRDTQYF TGTGCCAGCAGCTTAGGTAGCGGGAGGAGGGATACGCAGTATTTT NA TRBJ2-3 TRBV7-7 TRBD2
CASSFDGGLAFNTQYF TGTGCCAGCAGCTTCGATGGGGGACTAGCGTTTAATACGCAGTATTTT few TRBJ2-3 TRBV5-4 TRBD2
CASSRMLAGGGEQYF TGTGCCAGCAGCCGCATGCTAGCGGGAGGGGGCGAGCAGTACTTC NA TRBJ2-7 TRBV7-2 TRBD2
CASRTSGRYHNEQFF TGTGCCAGCAGGACTAGCGGGAGATATCACAATGAGCAGTTCTTC NA TRBJ2-1 TRBV27 TRBD2
CASNIRGRVELFF TGTGCCAGCAACATTAGGGGGCGCGTGGAGCTGTTTTTT NA TRBJ2-2 TRBV28 TRBD1
CASSVGQGLHTEAFF TGTGCCAGCAGCGTAGGACAGGGCCTTCACACTGAAGCTTTCTTT NA TRBJ1-1 TRBV9 TRBD1
CASSHTGTRTEYF TGTGCCAGCAGCCACACCGGGACTAGAACGGAGTATTTT NA TRBJ2-3 TRBV14 TRBD2
CASSLGGVRAQFF TGTGCCAGCAGCTTAGGTGGGGTGAGAGCCCAGTTCTTC NA TRBJ2-1 TRBV11-3 NA
CASTLLNTIYF TGTGCCAGTACGTTGTTGAACACCATATATTTT NA TRBJ1-3 TRBV19 NA
CAHSVVGNEQFF TGTGCCCACTCCGTAGTCGGTAATGAGCAGTTCTTC NA TRBJ2-1 TRBV10-3 NA
CASSGGAVGELFF TGTGCCAGCAGTGGGGGGGCCGTCGGGGAGCTGTTTTTT NA TRBJ2-2 TRBV6-6 NA
CASSYQGRETQYF TGTGCCAGCAGTTACCAGGGGCGTGAGACCCAGTACTTC NA TRBJ2-5 TRBV6-5 NA
CASSVGGYSYEQYF TGTGCCAGCAGCGTTGGCGGGTACTCCTACGAGCAGTACTTC NA TRBJ2-7 TRBV9 NA
CASSLGHSNTEAFF TGTGCCAGCAGCTTAGGACACTCGAACACTGAAGCTTTCTTT NA TRBJ1-1 TRBV11-2 NA
CASTPPGGQFEAFF TGTGCCAGTACCCCTCCAGGCGGACAGTTTGAAGCTTTCTTT NA TRBJ1-1 TRBV19 NA
CASRAVVRGGYEQYF TGTGCCAGCAGAGCAGTTGTGCGAGGGGGCTACGAGCAGTACTTC NA TRBJ2-7 TRBV7-2 NA
CATGTGSKQYF TGTGCCACCGGGACGGGGAGTAAGCAGTACTTC NA TRBJ2-7 TRBV15 NA
CASSVRRDNNEQFF TGTGCCAGCAGCGTTAGGCGGGATAACAATGAGCAGTTCTTC NA TRBJ2-1 TRBV9 NA
CASSDSGRPGELFF TGTGCCAGCAGTGACTCGGGGAGGCCCGGGGAGCTGTTTTTT few TRBJ2-2 TRBV25-1 NA
CASSSSGSEKLFF TGTGCCAGCAGCTCCTCGGGGTCTGAAAAACTGTTTTTT NA TRBJ1-4 TRBV7-9 NA
CASNTQGAQYF TGTGCCAGCAACACCCAGGGGGCCCAGTACTTC NA TRBJ2-5 TRBV6-5 TRBD1
CASTVGAGTLNTEAFF TGTGCCAGCACCGTGGGGGCAGGTACTCTGAACACTGAAGCTTTCTTT NA TRBJ1-1 TRBV27 NA
CASSFGQSYNEQFF TGTGCCAGCAGCTTTGGGCAGTCCTACAATGAGCAGTTCTTC NA TRBJ2-1 TRBV5-6 NA
CTSRSGLNQPQHF TGTACCTCCCGATCGGGGCTCAATCAGCCCCAGCATTTT NA TRBJ1-5 TRBV27 NA
CASSLTLAEAQETQYF TGTGCCAGCAGCTTAACACTAGCGGAGGCTCAAGAGACCCAGTACTTC NA TRBJ2-5 TRBV11-2 TRBD2
CAREQGKDTGELFF TGTGCCAGAGAACAGGGGAAGGACACCGGGGAGCTGTTTTTT NA TRBJ2-2 TRBV21-1 NA
CASSLVPSGTAGYEQYF TGTGCCAGCAGCTTAGTGCCTAGCGGGACGGCGGGGTACGAGCAGTACTTC NA TRBJ2-7 TRBV7-2 TRBD2
CASSPLNINNYGYTF TGTGCCAGCAGCCCCTTGAATATAAATAACTATGGCTACACCTTC once TRBJ1-2 TRBV7-8 NA
CASTPPGSGRDSYEQYF TGTGCCAGCACCCCACCGGGGTCAGGGCGGGACTCCTACGAGCAGTACTTC NA TRBJ2-7 TRBV2 NA
CASSVTSGNTGELFF TGCGCCAGCAGTGTTACTAGCGGGAACACCGGGGAGCTGTTTTTT many TRBJ2-2 TRBV10-2 TRBD2
CASSRGLAGKYTDTQYF TGTGCCAGCAGTCGGGGACTAGCGGGAAAATACACAGATACGCAGTATTTT NA TRBJ2-3 TRBV28 TRBD2
CASSFQRGDNEQFF TGTGCCAGCAGCTTTCAGAGGGGGGACAATGAGCAGTTCTTC NA TRBJ2-1 TRBV7-2 NA
CASSSIGTSGYEQYF TGTGCCAGCAGCTCAATCGGGACTAGCGGCTACGAGCAGTACTTC NA TRBJ2-7 TRBV7-8 TRBD2
CASSERGLNTEAFF TGTGCCAGCAGTGAACGAGGGTTGAACACTGAAGCTTTCTTT NA TRBJ1-1 TRBV2 NA
CASSLDVLAVNEQFF TGTGCCAGCAGCTTAGATGTACTAGCGGTCAATGAGCAGTTCTTC NA TRBJ2-1 TRBV7-6 TRBD2
CASGVAGGYEQYF TGTGCCAGCGGGGTAGCGGGAGGCTACGAGCAGTACTTC NA TRBJ2-7 TRBV11-1 TRBD2
CASSIVSGDYYNEQFF TGTGCCAGTAGTATAGTTTCCGGGGACTACTACAATGAGCAGTTCTTC NA TRBJ2-1 TRBV19 TRBD2
CASSPGLAGGPGEQFF TGTGCCAGCAGCCCCGGACTAGCGGGAGGGCCTGGGGAGCAGTTCTTC NA TRBJ2-1 TRBV7-9 TRBD2
CASRPAAGGRNNEQFF TGTGCCAGCAGACCCGCGGCGGGTGGGAGAAACAATGAGCAGTTCTTC NA TRBJ2-1 TRBV14 NA
CASSSSWLYNEQFF TGTGCCAGCAGTTCCTCGTGGCTCTACAATGAGCAGTTCTTC many TRBJ2-1 TRBV27 NA
CAWSVPPGEAYNEQFF TGTGCCTGGAGTGTTCCCCCGGGGGAGGCCTACAATGAGCAGTTCTTC NA TRBJ2-1 TRBV30 NA
CSAPRLETQYF TGCAGTGCTCCAAGACTCGAGACCCAGTACTTC once TRBJ2-5 TRBV20-1 NA
CASSRTLPGTSYNEQFF TGTGCCAGCAGCAGAACTTTGCCCGGGACCTCCTACAATGAGCAGTTCTTC NA TRBJ2-1 TRBV7-2 NA
CSVDSRNQETQYF TGCAGCGTTGATAGCAGGAACCAAGAGACCCAGTACTTC NA TRBJ2-5 TRBV29-1 NA
CASSLRYKNSNEKLFF TGCGCCAGCAGCTTGCGCTACAAGAATTCTAATGAAAAACTGTTTTTT NA TRBJ1-4 TRBV5-1 NA
CATTPGGAYGNTIYF TGTGCCACCACCCCCGGGGGCGCATATGGAAACACCATATATTTT NA TRBJ1-3 TRBV6-6 NA
CASSSGRLLAGVAEETQYF TGTGCCAGCAGCTCGGGACGGTTACTAGCGGGAGTCGCAGAAGAGACCCAGTACTTC NA TRBJ2-5 TRBV7-2 TRBD2
CASRLGGGGGQPQHF TGTGCCAGTAGGCTGGGAGGGGGTGGCGGGCAGCCCCAGCATTTT NA TRBJ1-5 TRBV19 NA